Following are 14 T cell receptor beta chains from one sample sequenced in a study of T cells in Graves' hyperthyroidism and ophthalmopathy. TCR beta CDR3 regions were amplified from RNA. A set of HTBI primers served as the primers for a first-round RT-PCR of the TCR CDR3. TCRdb called the multiplex PCR reads again in MiXCR, with one record for every CDR3 protein. The profile shows a few hundred thousand distinct CDR3 sequences, approximately 44% of them singletons. Sequenced input: peripheral blood or thyroid tissue (not recorded which). All receptors derive from a woman aged 18-29 years with Graves' hyperthyroidism.

This clonotype occurred a few times. This chain connects TRBV6-5 to TRBJ2-5; 7 bases align to TRBD2. The germline V gene has CDR1 MNHEY and CDR2 SVGAGI. This CDR3 has 12 amino acids. V was clipped by 8 bases and J by 5 bases; unmatched bases: 5. The DNA of the CDR3 is TGTGCCAGCTCACGGGAGGTCGAGACCCAGTACTTC. Translating gives CASSREVETQYF.

This sequence joins TRBV5-1 and TRBJ1-5; 10 bases agree with TRBD1. V lost 7 bases and J lost 6; bases outside the gene matches: 10. The germline gives CDR1 SGHRS, CDR2 YFSETQ. The CDR3 consists of 15 residues. The CDR3 region is CASATGTGAGQPQHF. CDR3 in DNA: TGCGCCAGCGCAACCGGGACAGGGGCAGGTCAGCCCCAGCATTTT.

The V call is TRBV29-1, the J call TRBJ1-1; a possible D gene is TRBD1 (6 bases). The germline V gene has CDR1 SQVTM and CDR2 ANQGSEA. This CDR3 is 14 amino acids long. The germline V and J ends were trimmed by 4 bases and 4 bases, with 16 bases remaining between them. CDR3 bases: TGCAGCGTTGGTGGGGGCGGGAGTAGCACTGAAGCTTTCTTT. Translating it yields CSVGGGGSSTEAFF.

The chain couples TRBV15 to TRBJ1-2, with a possible D match to TRBD1 (6 bases). This CDR3 comprises 14 residues. With 2 bases removed from V and 4 bases from J, the gap between germline ends came to 11 bases. The V gene's germline CDR1 is LNHNV and CDR2 YYDKDF (reference sequence). The CDR3 loop reads CATSRKRDTYGYTF. DNA for the CDR3: TGTGCCACCAGCAGAAAAAGGGACACCTATGGCTACACCTTC.

This sequence joins TRBV13 and TRBJ2-3, with D uncertain. Germline values: CDR1 PRHDT, CDR2 FYEKMQ (reference sequence). Trimming took 0 bases from V and 3 from J, leaving 4 bases between them. This CDR3 contains 13 residues. Here the CDR3 DNA reads TGTGCCAGCAGCTTAGGGGCTACAGATACGCAGTATTTT. Protein sequence: CASSLGATDTQYF.

This clonotype occurred a few times. The chain carries TRBV11-2 and TRBJ1-1; D remains ambiguous. The CDR3 consists of 17 residues. Germline CDR1 SGHAT, CDR2 FQNNGV. V was pared by 5 bases and J by 3 bases, with 22 bases between. The CDR3 sequence: CASSLIIKRALDTEAFF. The CDR3 DNA is TGTGCCAGCAGCCTCATTATCAAAAGGGCATTGGACACTGAAGCTTTCTTT. The whole variable domain, filled in from reference TRBV11-2 and TRBJ1-1, reads EAGVAQSPRYKIIEKRQSVAFWCNPISGHATLYWYQQILGQGPKLLIQFQNNGVVDDSQLPKDRFSAERLKGVDSTLKIQPAKLEDSAVYLCASSLIIKRALDTEAFFGQGTRLTVV.

Only a few counts were recorded for this clonotype. The chain combines TRBV20-1 with TRBJ1-4, with D unclear. The CDR3 is 13 amino acids. Trimming removed 5 bases at V and 3 bases at J, with 10 bases between. Germline V gene sequence: CDR1 DFQATT, CDR2 SNEGSKA (reference sequence). CDR3: CSAWASPNEKLFF. The DNA for the CDR3 is TGCAGTGCTTGGGCCAGCCCTAATGAAAAACTGTTTTTT.

Comments on this clonotype: With a much larger clone just one base away, this may be a read error. The rearrangement links TRBV6-1 to TRBJ1-6, with TRBD1 identical over 9 bases. The CDR3 extends over 14 amino acids. Germline V gene data show CDR1 as MNHNS and CDR2 as SASEGT. With V trimmed by 6 bases and J by 9 bases, 6 bases remained unmatched. The CDR3 spells CASRDRGGSSPLHF. The CDR3 region has the DNA TGTGCCAGCAGGGACAGGGGAGGAAGTTCACCCCTCCACTTT.

This clonotype was seen many times. This chain joins TRBV15 and TRBJ2-7; 7 positions match TRBD2. The CDR3 extends over 14 amino acids. The V gene's germline CDR1 is LNHNV and CDR2 YYDKDF (reference sequence). With V trimmed by 5 bases and J by 7 bases, 11 bases remained unmatched. This CDR3 is CATSATSVRREQYF. Here the CDR3 DNA reads TGTGCCACCAGCGCCACTAGCGTACGTAGGGAGCAGTACTTC.

The CDR3 reads CASSSVSEPSGPQHF. The CDR3 DNA sequence: TGTGCCAGCAGCTCAGTGTCGGAGCCTTCGGGGCCCCAGCATTTT. The chain carries TRBV7-9 and TRBJ1-5, with D hard to call. The CDR3 has 15 amino acids. V lost 4 bases and J lost 9, with 19 bases in between. The germline CDR1 and CDR2 sequences are SEHNR and FQNEAQ (reference sequence).

This rearrangement joins TRBV19 to TRBJ2-7; D call uncertain. This CDR3 is 12 amino acids long. Germline values: CDR1 LNHDA, CDR2 SQIVND (reference sequence). The V gene lost 5 bases and the J gene lost 5 bases, with 10 bases spanning the gap. The CDR3 DNA sequence: TGTGCCAGTAGTGGTTTTTCGGACGAGCAGTACTTC. Protein: CASSGFSDEQYF.

V and J are TRBV10-3 and TRBJ2-7; D call uncertain. This CDR3 spans 15 amino acids. Germline assignment: CDR1 ENHRY and CDR2 SYGVKD. The V gene lost 0 bases and the J gene lost 3 bases, with 12 bases spanning the gap. The CDR3 DNA sequence: TGTGCCATCAGTGAGTCTAAAGTCCAGCTCTACGAGCAGTACTTC. Protein: CAISESKVQLYEQYF.

This clonotype was detected a few times. V usage is TRBV15 and J usage is TRBJ2-3, with D maybe TRBD1 (6 bases). The CDR3 is 14 amino acids. The germline gives CDR1 LNHNV, CDR2 YYDKDF (reference sequence). The V and J ends lost 10 bases and 0 bases respectively, with 14 bases between them. The CDR3 loop is CASRGPSSTDTQYF. The CDR3 coding sequence is TGTGCCAGCAGGGGACCGTCTAGCACAGATACGCAGTATTTT.

The table lists this clonotype with many counts. The rearrangement uses TRBV29-1 and TRBJ2-5; D might be TRBD2 (6 bases). Germline CDR1 is SQVTM and CDR2 is ANQGSEA. CDR3 length: 14 residues. Trimming took 6 bases from V and 3 from J, leaving 17 bases between them. This chain's CDR3 is CSVALKAGKETQYF. For the CDR3, the DNA is TGCAGCGTGGCCCTTAAGGCGGGGAAAGAGACCCAGTACTTC.